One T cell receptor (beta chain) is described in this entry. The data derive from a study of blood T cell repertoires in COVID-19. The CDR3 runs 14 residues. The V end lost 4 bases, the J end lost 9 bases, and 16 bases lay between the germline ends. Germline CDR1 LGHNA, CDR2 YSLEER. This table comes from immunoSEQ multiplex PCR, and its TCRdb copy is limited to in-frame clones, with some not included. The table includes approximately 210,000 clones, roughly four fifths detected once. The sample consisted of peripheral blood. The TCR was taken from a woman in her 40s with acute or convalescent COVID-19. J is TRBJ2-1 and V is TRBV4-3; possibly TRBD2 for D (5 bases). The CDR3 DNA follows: TGCGCCAGCAGCCCGCGCCCAGATGGAGGTGAGCAGTTCTTC. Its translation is CASSPRPDGGEQFF.